This T cell receptor beta chain originates from a study of T cells in Graves' hyperthyroidism and ophthalmopathy. Regions amplified from RNA transcripts were the TCR beta CDR3 regions. With the HTBI primer set, the TCR CDR3 went through a first round of RT-PCR. MiXCR, applied by TCRdb to the multiplex PCR reads, yields one record per CDR3 protein. The table has under 550,000 distinct CDR3 sequences, approximately 15% seen once; the top ten hold 5% to 6.5%. This CDR3 comprises 15 residues. Trimming shortened V by 0 bases and J by 7 bases, and 15 bases separated the two germline ends. Per the germline V gene, CDR1 is LNHNV and CDR2 is YYDKDF (reference sequence). Only a few counts were recorded for this clonotype.

The J gene is TRBJ1-2, the V gene TRBV15, with a weak D call TRBD1 (5 bases). The specimen sequenced was blood. The sequence was collected from a woman between 18 and 29 years old with Graves' hyperthyroidism. The CDR3 loop is CATSRDEPGVGGYTF. The CDR3 DNA is TGTGCCACCAGCAGAGATGAGCCGGGGGTCGGTGGCTACACCTTC. The variable domain in full, with the rest retrieved from reference TRBV15 and TRBJ1-2, is DAMVIQNPRYQVTQFGKPVTLSCSQTLNHNVMYWYQQKSSQAPKLLFHYYDKDFNNEADTPDNFQSRRPNTSFCFLDIRSPGLGDTAMYLCATSRDEPGVGGYTFGSGTRLTVV.